The T cell receptor (beta chain) described here comes from a study of CD8+ T cells in alopecia areata. About the study: The study gave tofacitinib for 6 to 18 months, then 6 months off drug. Patients given treatment had severity scored by the percentage of scalp area affected.

The sequencing template was cDNA reverse transcribed from extracted RNA. Sequencing was performed with immunoSEQ multiplex PCR; in TCRdb, only in-frame clones are kept and a portion is missing. The profile shows around 290,000 clones, more than 45% of them singletons. Findings of the study overall: Persistence of many expanded lesional clones was seen in scalp and blood during tofacitinib. More clonal than normal scalp was lesional scalp, particularly alopecia totalis/universalis.

On this clone itself: What it binds is unknown.

V was shortened by 3 bases and J by 2 bases, with 8 bases between the two germline ends. The CDR3 has 13 residues. CDR1 is SQVTM, CDR2 ANQGSEA, per germline. Treatment noted: oral pan-JAK inhibitor, 5-10 mg twice daily. V usage is TRBV29-1 and J usage is TRBJ2-1; D is ambiguous. This clonotype was obtained from a human donor with alopecia areata. Sequenced here: CD4+ T cells sorted from blood, sampled at week 24, from a patient treated with tofacitinib. CDR3 protein: CSVDLDPYNEQFF. DNA for the CDR3: TGCAGCGTTGATCTAGACCCCTACAATGAGCAGTTCTTC.